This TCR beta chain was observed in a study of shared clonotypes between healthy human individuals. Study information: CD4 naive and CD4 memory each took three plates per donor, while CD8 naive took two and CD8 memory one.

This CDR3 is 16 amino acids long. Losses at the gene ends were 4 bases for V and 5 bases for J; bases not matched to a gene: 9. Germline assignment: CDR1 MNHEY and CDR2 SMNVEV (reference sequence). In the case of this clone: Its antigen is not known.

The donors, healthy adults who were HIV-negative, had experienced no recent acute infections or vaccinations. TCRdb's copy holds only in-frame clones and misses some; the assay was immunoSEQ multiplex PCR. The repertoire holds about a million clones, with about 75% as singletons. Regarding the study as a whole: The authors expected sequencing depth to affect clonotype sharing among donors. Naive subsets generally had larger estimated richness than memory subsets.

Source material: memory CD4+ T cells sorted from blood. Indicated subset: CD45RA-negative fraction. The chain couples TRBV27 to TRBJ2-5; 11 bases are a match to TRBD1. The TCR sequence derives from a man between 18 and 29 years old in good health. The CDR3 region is CASSSRTGGGWETQYF. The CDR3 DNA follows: TGTGCCAGCAGTTCCAGGACAGGGGGCGGTTGGGAGACCCAGTACTTC.